This TCR beta chain was recovered during a study of a mutant IDH1 vaccine in newly diagnosed glioma. Comment on this clone: The antigen remains unidentified.

As for time point: week 11, during vaccination. Doses comprised 300 ug of mutant IDH1 20-mer peptide each, plus topical imiquimod. Sequencing was performed with immunoSEQ multiplex PCR; in TCRdb, only in-frame clones are kept and a portion is missing. This sample carries some 23,000 clones, over 75% of them seen once, and the ten largest clones take about 8.2%. CDR1 SGHKS and CDR2 YYEKEE come from the germline V gene (reference sequence). The CDR3 loop spans 14 amino acids. V was cut by 3 bases and J by 2 bases, with 12 bases left in between. Findings of the study overall: The authors found pseudoprogression apparently unrelated to changes in top peripheral T cell clonotypes.

This TCR came from a woman under 30 with glioma. The starting material was PBMCs, obtained from a glioma patient whose treatment included an IDH1 peptide vaccine. The rearrangement joins TRBV5-5 to TRBJ2-7; D might be TRBD2 (6 bases). CDR3 loop: CASSSRTGAYEQYF. In DNA form, the CDR3 reads TGTGCCAGCAGCTCACGAACGGGGGCCTACGAGCAGTACTTC.